The rows below give T cell receptor beta chains drawn from one sample of a study of graft-versus-host responses after intestinal transplantation. The method was immunoSEQ multiplex PCR; TCRdb's version includes in-frame clones alone and lacks a portion of them. The sample has some 39,000 clones; 90% to 95% are singletons. The material sequenced was PBMCs, taken less than 750 days after intestinal transplantation. These TCRs come from a human patient who received an intestinal transplant, so some T cells may come from the graft donor. CDR3s include the opening cysteine and the closing phenylalanine or tryptophan. A D gene is named only where the DNA matches it firmly. Clone size, where shown, is once, few, many, or a class for clones that have expanded.

>NA|TRBJ1-5|NA|TRBV9
TGTGCCAGCAGCCCCTCCAAGGGGATTGGTCAGCCCCAGCATTTT
CASSPSKGIGQPQHF
>TRBD2|TRBJ2-2|NA|TRBV7-3
TGTGCCAGCAGCTTAAACGGGGGACTAGATCCGGGGGAGCTGTTTTTT
CASSLNGGLDPGELFF
>NA|TRBJ1-1|NA|TRBV7-2
TGTGCCAGCAGCTTACACGTAGGGAACACTGAAGCTTTCTTT
CASSLHVGNTEAFF
>NA|TRBJ2-7|NA|TRBV7-6
TGTGCCAGCAGCTCCTACAGGGACTTTGCTATGGAGCAGTACTTC
CASSSYRDFAMEQYF
>NA|TRBJ2-3|NA|TRBV2
TGTGCCAGCAGTGAATTCAAGGGTCGGGGGGCTCGACTTTTGCAGTATTTT
CASSEFKGRGARLLQYF
>TRBD1|TRBJ1-3|NA|TRBV7-2
TGTGCCAGCAGTGACAGGGAGGGCGACACCATATATTTT
CASSDREGDTIYF
>TRBD2|TRBJ2-7|NA|TRBV9
TGTGCCAGCAGTGAAGGGAGCGGGATCTCCTACGAGCAGTACTTC
CASSEGSGISYEQYF
>NA|TRBJ2-1|NA|TRBV7-7
TGTGCCAGCAGCTTAGAGGGGGGAATAAATGAGCAGTTCTTC
CASSLEGGINEQFF
>NA|TRBJ1-5|NA|TRBV18
TGTGCCAGCTCACTGACGGGACAAGAGAATCAGCCCCAGCATTTT
CASSLTGQENQPQHF
>NA|TRBJ2-7|NA|TRBV6-9
TGTGCCAGCAGTGAAGGGGACACCTCCTACGAGCAGTACTTC
CASSEGDTSYEQYF
>NA|TRBJ2-3|NA|TRBV13
TGTGCCAGCAGCTTAGGTTTCGGCGGCACAGATACGCAGTATTTT
CASSLGFGGTDTQYF
>NA|TRBJ1-1|NA|TRBV14
TGTGCCAGCAGCCAAGGCTATTACGGTGGAACTGAAGCTTTCTTT
CASSQGYYGGTEAFF
>NA|TRBJ2-3|NA|TRBV14
TGTGCCAGCAGCCATACAGATACGCAGTATTTT
CASSHTDTQYF
>NA|TRBJ2-7|few|TRBV2
TGTGCCAGCAGCCGACAGGCTGGCGAGCAGTACTTC
CASSRQAGEQYF
>NA|TRBJ1-2|NA|TRBV28
TGTGCCAGCAGTTTATCCCAAAGTGGCTACACCTTC
CASSLSQSGYTF
>NA|TRBJ2-7|NA|TRBV27
TGTGCCAGCGGAACCGGGACTCAGCCCGAAGAGCAGTACTTC
CASGTGTQPEEQYF
>TRBD2|TRBJ2-5|NA|TRBV11-2
TGTGCCAGCAGCTCGGTTCCGGGACTAGCAGTAGAGACCCAGTACTTC
CASSSVPGLAVETQYF